This T cell receptor beta chain was documented in a study of blood T cell repertoires in COVID-19. Study-level background: Donors in the United States, Italy and Spain gave samples during acute or convalescent COVID-19.

In the original processing: Nucleated cell counts were estimated from reference gene primer amplification. Only in-frame clones appear in the TCRdb table, and some are missing; sequencing was by immunoSEQ multiplex PCR. V and J calls plus clone size are reproduced from that table; the DNA served to infer D and trimming. The data contain 300,000 to 400,000 clones, 80% to 90% of them singletons. This CDR3 spans 13 amino acids. The ends were cut back, 4 bases at V and 4 bases at J, with 9 bases in the middle. Germline CDR1 SGHRS, CDR2 YFSETQ. Seattle's cohort entered during active infection and was followed longitudinally.

V and J are TRBV5-1 and TRBJ1-5, with unresolved D. The sequenced sample consisted of peripheral blood. This sequence was found in a young man with COVID-19, enrolled during active disease. This CDR3 is CASSAYLNQPQHF. The CDR3 nucleotides read TGCGCCAGCAGCGCCTATCTTAATCAGCCCCAGCATTTT.